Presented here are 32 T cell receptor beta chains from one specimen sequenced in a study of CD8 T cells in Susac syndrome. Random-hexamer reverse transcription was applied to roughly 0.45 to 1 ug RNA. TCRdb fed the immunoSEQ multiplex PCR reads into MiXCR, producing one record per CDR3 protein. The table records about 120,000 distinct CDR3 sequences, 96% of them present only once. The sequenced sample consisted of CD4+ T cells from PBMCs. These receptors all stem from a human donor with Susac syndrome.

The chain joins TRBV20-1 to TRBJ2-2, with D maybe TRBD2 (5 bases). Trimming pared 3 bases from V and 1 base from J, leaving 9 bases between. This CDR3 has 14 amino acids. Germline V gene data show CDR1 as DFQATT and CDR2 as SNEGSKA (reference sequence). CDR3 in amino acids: CSASTRRNTGELFF. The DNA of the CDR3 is TGCAGTGCTAGCACTAGGAGGAACACCGGGGAGCTGTTTTTT.

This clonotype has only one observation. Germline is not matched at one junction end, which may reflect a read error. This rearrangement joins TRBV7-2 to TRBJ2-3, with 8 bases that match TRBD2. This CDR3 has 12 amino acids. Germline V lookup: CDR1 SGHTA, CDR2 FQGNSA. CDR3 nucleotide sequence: TGTGCCAGCAGCCTCGGACTAGCCCATCTAAATTTT. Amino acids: CASSLGLAHLNF. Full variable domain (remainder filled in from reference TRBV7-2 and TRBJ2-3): GAGVSQSPSNKVTEKGKDVELRCDPISGHTALYWYRQSLGQGLEFLIYFQGNSAPDKSGLPSDRFSAERTGGSVSTLTIQRTQQEDSAVYLCASSLGLAHLNFGPGTRLTVL.

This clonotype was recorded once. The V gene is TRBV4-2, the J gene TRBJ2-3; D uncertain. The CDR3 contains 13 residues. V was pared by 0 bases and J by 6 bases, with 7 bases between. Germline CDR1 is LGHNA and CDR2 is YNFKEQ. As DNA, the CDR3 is TGTGCCAGCAGCCAAGATTTGTCGGATACGCAGTATTTT. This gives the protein CASSQDLSDTQYF.

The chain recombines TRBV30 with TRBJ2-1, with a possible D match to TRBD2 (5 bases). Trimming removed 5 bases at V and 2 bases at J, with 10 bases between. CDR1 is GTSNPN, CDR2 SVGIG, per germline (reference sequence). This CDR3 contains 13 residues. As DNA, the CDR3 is TGTGCCTGGGTTGCGGGTCCCTACAATGAGCAGTTCTTC. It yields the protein CAWVAGPYNEQFF.

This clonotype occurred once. In DNA, the CDR3 is TGTGCCAGCAGCTTAGCCCCGATAGCGGGGAACTACGAGCAGTACTTC. Its protein product is CASSLAPIAGNYEQYF. The chain recombines TRBV7-9 with TRBJ2-7; 8 nucleotides agree with TRBD2. Germline values: CDR1 SEHNR, CDR2 FQNEAQ (reference sequence). CDR3 length equals 16 residues. Trimming removed 0 bases from V and 3 bases from J; junction bases left unmatched: 7.

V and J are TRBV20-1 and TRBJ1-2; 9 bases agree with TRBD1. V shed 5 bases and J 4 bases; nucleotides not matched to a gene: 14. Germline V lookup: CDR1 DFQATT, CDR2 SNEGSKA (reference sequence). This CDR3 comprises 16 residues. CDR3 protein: CSAPSPGTGIGYGYTF. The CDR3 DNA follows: TGCAGTGCTCCGAGTCCCGGGACAGGGATCGGCTATGGCTACACCTTC.

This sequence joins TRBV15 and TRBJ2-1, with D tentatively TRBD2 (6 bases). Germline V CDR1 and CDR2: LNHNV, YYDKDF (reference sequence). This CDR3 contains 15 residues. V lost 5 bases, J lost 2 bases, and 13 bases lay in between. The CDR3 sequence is CATSAGSVPYNEQFF. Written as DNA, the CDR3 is TGTGCCACCAGCGCGGGATCCGTCCCCTACAATGAGCAGTTCTTC.

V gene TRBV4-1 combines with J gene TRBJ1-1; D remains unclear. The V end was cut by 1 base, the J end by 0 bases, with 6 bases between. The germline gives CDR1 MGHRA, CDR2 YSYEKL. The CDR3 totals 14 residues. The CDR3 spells CASSQVALNTEAFF. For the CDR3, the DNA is TGCGCCAGCAGCCAAGTAGCCTTGAACACTGAAGCTTTCTTT.

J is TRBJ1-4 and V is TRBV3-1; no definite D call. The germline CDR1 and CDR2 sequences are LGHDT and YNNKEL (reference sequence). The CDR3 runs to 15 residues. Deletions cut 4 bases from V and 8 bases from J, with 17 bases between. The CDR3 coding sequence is TGTGCCAGCAGCCCCCAGGTTGGCCTAGGAGAAAAACTGTTTTTT. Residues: CASSPQVGLGEKLFF. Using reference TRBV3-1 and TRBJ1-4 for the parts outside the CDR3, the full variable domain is DTAVSQTPKYLVTQMGNDKSIKCEQNLGHDTMYWYKQDSKKFLKIMFSYNNKELIINETVPNRFSPKSPDKAHLNLHINSLELGDSAVYFCASSPQVGLGEKLFFGSGTQLSVL.

CDR3 DNA sequence: TGTGCCACCAGTGATTTGGTAGCGGGGAGCTCCTACAATGAGCAGTTCTTC. Residues: CATSDLVAGSSYNEQFF. The chain uses TRBV24-1 and TRBJ2-1; the match to TRBD2 covers 8 bases. The CDR3 totals 17 residues. Germline values: CDR1 KGHDR, CDR2 SFDVKD. The J segment lost 0 bases and the V segment lost 0 bases, leaving 3 bases of the junction unmatched.

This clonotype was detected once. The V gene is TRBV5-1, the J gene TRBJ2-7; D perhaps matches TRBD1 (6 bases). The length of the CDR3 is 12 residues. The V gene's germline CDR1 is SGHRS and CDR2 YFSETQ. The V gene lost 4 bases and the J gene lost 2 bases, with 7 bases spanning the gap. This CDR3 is CASSAGAYEQYF. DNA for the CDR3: TGCGCCAGCAGCGCAGGGGCCTACGAGCAGTACTTC.

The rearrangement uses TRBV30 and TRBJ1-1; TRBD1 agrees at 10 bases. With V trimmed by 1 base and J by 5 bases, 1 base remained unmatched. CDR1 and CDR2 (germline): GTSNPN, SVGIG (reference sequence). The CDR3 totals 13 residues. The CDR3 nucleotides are TGTGCCTGGAGTGGGGACAGGGGAACTGAAGCTTTCTTT. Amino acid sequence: CAWSGDRGTEAFF.

CDR3 bases: TGCGCCAGCAGCGAGGGGACAGGGGGGCAGCCCCAGCATTTT. Translating it yields CASSEGTGGQPQHF. The chain links TRBV4-1 to TRBJ1-5, with 11 bases that match TRBD1. Unmatched junction bases numbered 4, after V lost 5 bases and J lost 7 bases. There are 14 residues in the CDR3. In germline, CDR1 is MGHRA, CDR2 YSYEKL.

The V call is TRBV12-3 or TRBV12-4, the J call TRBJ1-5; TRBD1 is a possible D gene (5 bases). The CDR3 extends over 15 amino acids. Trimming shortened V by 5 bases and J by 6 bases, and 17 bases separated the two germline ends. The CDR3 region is CASSKHPGLSQPQHF. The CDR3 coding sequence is TGTGCCAGCAGTAAGCATCCAGGGTTAAGTCAGCCCCAGCATTTT.

The CDR3 region is CASSHRGLGNQPQHF. In DNA form, the CDR3 reads TGTGCCAGCAGTCACAGGGGGCTGGGCAATCAGCCCCAGCATTTT. The chain carries TRBV12-3 or TRBV12-4 and TRBJ1-5; TRBD1 matches 9 bases. CDR3 length equals 15 residues. Trimming took 5 bases from V and 2 from J; bases not matched to a gene: 4.

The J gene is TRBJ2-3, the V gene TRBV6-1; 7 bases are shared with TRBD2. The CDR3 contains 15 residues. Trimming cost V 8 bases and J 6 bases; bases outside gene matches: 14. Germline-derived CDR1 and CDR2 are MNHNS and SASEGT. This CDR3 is CASSSGGGRGDTQYF. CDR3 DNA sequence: TGTGCCAGCTCCTCCGGTGGCGGGAGAGGGGATACGCAGTATTTT.

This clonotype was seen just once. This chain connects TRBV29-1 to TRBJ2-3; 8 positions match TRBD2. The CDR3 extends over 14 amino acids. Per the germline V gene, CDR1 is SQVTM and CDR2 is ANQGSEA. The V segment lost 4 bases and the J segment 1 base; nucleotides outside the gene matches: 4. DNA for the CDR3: TGCAGCGTTGTCTACGGGAGGGGCACAGATACGCAGTATTTT. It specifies CSVVYGRGTDTQYF.

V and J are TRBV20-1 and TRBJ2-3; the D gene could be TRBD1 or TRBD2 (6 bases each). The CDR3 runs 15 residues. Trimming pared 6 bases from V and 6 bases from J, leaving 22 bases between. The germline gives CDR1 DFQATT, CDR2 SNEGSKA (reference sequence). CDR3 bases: TGCAGTGCCCCGAAGGGGGGTGGGGGAGCGGATACGCAGTATTTT. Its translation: CSAPKGGGGADTQYF.

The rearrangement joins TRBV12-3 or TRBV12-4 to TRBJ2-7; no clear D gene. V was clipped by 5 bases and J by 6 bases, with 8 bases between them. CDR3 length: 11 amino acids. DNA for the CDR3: TGTGCCAGCAGTCTTAACTCCGAGCAGTACTTC. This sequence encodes CASSLNSEQYF.

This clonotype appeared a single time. In DNA, the CDR3 is TGCAGTGCTAGAGATACGAGGTACAGCAGGAGTTCCTATGGCTACACCTTC. It is translated as CSARDTRYSRSSYGYTF. The J gene is TRBJ1-2, the V gene TRBV20-1; D remains unclear. CDR1 and CDR2 (germline): DFQATT, SNEGSKA (reference sequence). This CDR3 is built from 17 residues. V was trimmed by 0 bases and J by 4 bases, leaving 21 bases between them.

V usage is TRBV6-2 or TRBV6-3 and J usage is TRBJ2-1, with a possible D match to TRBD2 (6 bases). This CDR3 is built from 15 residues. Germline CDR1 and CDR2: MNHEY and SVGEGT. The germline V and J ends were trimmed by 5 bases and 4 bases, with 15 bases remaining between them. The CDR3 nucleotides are TGTGCCAGCAGTCGATCTAGCGTACTGTACAATGAGCAGTTCTTC. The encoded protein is CASSRSSVLYNEQFF.

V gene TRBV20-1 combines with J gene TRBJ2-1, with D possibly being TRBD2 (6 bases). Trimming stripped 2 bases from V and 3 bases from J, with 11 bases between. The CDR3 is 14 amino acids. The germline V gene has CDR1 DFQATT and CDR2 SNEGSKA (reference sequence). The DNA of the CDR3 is TGCAGTGCTAGATCGGGAGATCACTACAATGAGCAGTTCTTC. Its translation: CSARSGDHYNEQFF.

CDR3 nucleotides: TGTGCCAGCAGAAGAGGACGGATCTCCTACAATGAGCAGTTCTTC. Residues: CASRRGRISYNEQFF. This chain joins TRBV28 and TRBJ2-1; D is unclear. The V end lost 6 bases, the J end lost 0 bases, and 12 bases lay between the germline ends. The CDR3 consists of 15 residues. Looked up from germline, CDR1 is MDHEN and CDR2 is SYDVKM. The full variable domain, in which reference TRBV28 and TRBJ2-1 provide the parts outside the CDR3, is DVKVTQSSRYLVKRTGEKVFLECVQDMDHENMFWYRQDPGLGLRLIYFSYDVKMKEKGDIPEGYSVSREKKERFSLILESASTNQTSMYLCASRRGRISYNEQFFGPGTRLTVL.

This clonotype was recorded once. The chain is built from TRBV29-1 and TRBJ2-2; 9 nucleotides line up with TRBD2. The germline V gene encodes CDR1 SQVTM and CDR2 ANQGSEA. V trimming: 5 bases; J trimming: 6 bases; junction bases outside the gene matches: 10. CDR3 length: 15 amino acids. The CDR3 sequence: CSVRVSGRSSGELFF. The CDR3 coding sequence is TGCAGCGTTCGGGTTAGCGGGAGAAGTTCCGGGGAGCTGTTTTTT.

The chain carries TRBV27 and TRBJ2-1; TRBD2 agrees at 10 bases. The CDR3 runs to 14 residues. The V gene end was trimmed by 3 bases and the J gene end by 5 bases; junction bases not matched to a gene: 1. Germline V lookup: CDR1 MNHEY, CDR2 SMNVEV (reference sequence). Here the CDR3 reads CASSFGLADNEQFF. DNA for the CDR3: TGTGCCAGCAGTTTCGGACTAGCGGACAATGAGCAGTTCTTC.

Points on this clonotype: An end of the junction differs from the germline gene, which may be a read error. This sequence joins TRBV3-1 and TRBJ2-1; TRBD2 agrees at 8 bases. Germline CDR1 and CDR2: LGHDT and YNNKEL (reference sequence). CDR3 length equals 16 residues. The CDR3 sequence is CASSSWEAGGGNEQFF. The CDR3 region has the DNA TGTGCCAGCAGCTCTTGGGAGGCGGGAGGAGGCAATGAGCAATTCTTC.

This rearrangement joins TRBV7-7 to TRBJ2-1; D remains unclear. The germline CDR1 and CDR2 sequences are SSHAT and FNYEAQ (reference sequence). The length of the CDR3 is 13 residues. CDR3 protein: CASSESSYNEQFF. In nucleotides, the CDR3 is TGTGCTAGCTCGGAGAGCTCCTACAATGAGCAGTTCTTC.

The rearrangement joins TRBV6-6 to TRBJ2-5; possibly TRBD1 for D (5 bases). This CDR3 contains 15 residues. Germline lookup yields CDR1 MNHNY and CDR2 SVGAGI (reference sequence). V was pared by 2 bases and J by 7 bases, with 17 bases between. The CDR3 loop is CASSYPPTEKGTQYF. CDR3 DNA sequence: TGTGCCAGCAGTTACCCCCCGACAGAGAAAGGGACCCAGTACTTC.

In DNA form, the CDR3 reads TGCAGTGCTCCCCCCTCGACTGGACAAGAGACCCAGTACTTC. This codes for CSAPPSTGQETQYF. The rearrangement links TRBV20-1 to TRBJ2-5, with D uncertain. The ends were cut back, 5 bases at V and 2 bases at J, with 15 bases in the middle. The CDR3 is 14 amino acids. CDR1 DFQATT and CDR2 SNEGSKA come from the germline V gene (reference sequence).

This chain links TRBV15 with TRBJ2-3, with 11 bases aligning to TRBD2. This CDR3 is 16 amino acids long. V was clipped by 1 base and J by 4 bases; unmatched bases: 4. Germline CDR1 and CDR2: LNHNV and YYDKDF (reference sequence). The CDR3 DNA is TGTGCCACCAGCAGAGTAGCGGGAGGGTTTCCAGATACGCAGTATTTT. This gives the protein CATSRVAGGFPDTQYF.

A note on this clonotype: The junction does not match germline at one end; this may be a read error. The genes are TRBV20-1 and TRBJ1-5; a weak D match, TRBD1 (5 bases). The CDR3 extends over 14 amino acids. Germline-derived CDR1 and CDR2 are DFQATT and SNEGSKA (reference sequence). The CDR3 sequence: CSARVSGRAQPQHF. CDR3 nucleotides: TGCAGTGCGAGAGTAAGCGGCAGGGCCCAGCCCCAGCATTTT.

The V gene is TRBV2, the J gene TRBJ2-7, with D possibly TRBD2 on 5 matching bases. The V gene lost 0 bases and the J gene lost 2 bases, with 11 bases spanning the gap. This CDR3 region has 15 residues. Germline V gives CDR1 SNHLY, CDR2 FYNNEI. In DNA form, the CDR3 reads TGTGCCAGCAGTGAAGCTGTAAGCGGCGCCTACGAGCAGTACTTC. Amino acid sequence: CASSEAVSGAYEQYF.